The rows below give T cell receptor beta chains drawn from one sample of a study of neurological immune-mediated disorders. Using its own MiXCR run on the 5' RACE reads, TCRdb lists one record per CDR3 protein. The table records about 90,000 distinct CDR3 sequences, 13% of them present only once. The sequencing input was PBMCs. The origin of the receptors is a female donor with HTLV-1-associated myelopathy (HAM/TSP). Both conserved end residues are part of each CDR3. A D gene is named only where the DNA matches it firmly. Size is stated for part of the rows, as once, few or many counts, or as a class when the clone is expanded.

many	TRBV28	NA	TRBJ2-7	CASTRTRTFYEQYF	TGTGCCAGCACTCGGACCCGGACCTTCTACGAGCAGTACTTC
NA	TRBV12-3/TRBV12-4	NA	TRBJ1-3	CAGWDGRYSGNTIYF	TGTGCCGGATGGGACGGAAGATACTCTGGAAACACCATATATTTT
many	TRBV12-3/TRBV12-4	TRBD1	TRBJ2-3	CASSFPPGRQGTDTQYF	TGTGCCAGCAGTTTCCCACCCGGTAGACAGGGAACAGATACGCAGTATTTT
few	TRBV6-1	NA	TRBJ2-4	CASSDVGAKNIQYF	TGTGCCAGCAGTGACGTAGGAGCCAAAAACATTCAGTACTTC
NA	TRBV10-1	NA	TRBJ2-3	CASSGRGHSKADTQYF	TGCGCCAGCAGTGGCCGGGGGCACAGCAAAGCAGATACGCAGTATTTT
few	TRBV9	NA	TRBJ1-2	CASSVALGGFYGYTF	TGTGCCAGCAGCGTAGCCCTCGGGGGCTTCTATGGCTACACCTTC
many	TRBV29-1	TRBD1	TRBJ2-1	CSGKDRGIGDEQFF	TGCAGCGGGAAGGACAGGGGTATTGGCGATGAGCAGTTCTTC
many	TRBV5-1	NA	TRBJ2-5	CASLTGLQETQYF	TGCGCCAGCCTTACAGGGCTTCAAGAGACCCAGTACTTC
many	TRBV7-9	TRBD2	TRBJ2-1	CASSQDRGGYNEQFF	TGTGCCAGCAGCCAGGACCGCGGGGGGTACAATGAGCAGTTCTTC
many	TRBV20-1	NA	TRBJ2-5	CSAVSREETQYF	TGCAGTGCCGTTAGCCGGGAGGAGACCCAGTACTTC
many	TRBV28	NA	TRBJ2-7	CASQTTRNEQYF	TGTGCCAGCCAAACCACTCGGAACGAGCAGTACTTC
many	TRBV20-1	NA	TRBJ2-2	CSAFPGKLNTGELFF	TGCAGTGCTTTCCCGGGGAAACTGAACACCGGGGAGCTGTTTTTT
many	TRBV6-1	NA	TRBJ2-7	CASSEIVGTGLMLSYEQYF	TGTGCCAGCAGTGAAATAGTCGGTACAGGGCTCATGCTCTCCTACGAGCAGTACTTC
many	TRBV20-1	TRBD2	TRBJ2-3	CSATRGTSGGAGDTQYF	TGCAGTGCTACCAGGGGGACTAGCGGGGGGGCCGGAGATACGCAGTATTTT
many	TRBV5-1	NA	TRBJ2-6	CASAKSGANVLTF	TGCGCCAGCGCCAAGTCTGGGGCCAACGTCCTGACTTTC
many	TRBV20-1	TRBD2	TRBJ2-3	CSARGGGGGVATDTQYF	TGCAGTGCTAGAGGGGGCGGGGGGGGCGTCGCCACAGATACGCAGTATTTT
NA	TRBV20-1	TRBD1	TRBJ2-7	CSGGQGIYEQYF	TGCAGTGGGGGACAGGGGATATACGAGCAGTACTTC
many	TRBV5-1	NA	TRBJ2-6	CASSLMDTGANVLTF	TGCGCCAGCAGCTTAATGGATACTGGGGCCAACGTCCTGACTTTC
few	TRBV5-1	TRBD1	TRBJ2-7	CASGQGLRLTEQYF	TGCGCCAGCGGACAGGGTCTGAGACTCACCGAGCAGTACTTC
many	TRBV20-1	NA	TRBJ1-1	CSARDPGPNTEAFF	TGCAGTGCTAGAGACCCAGGGCCGAACACTGAAGCTTTCTTT
many	TRBV7-3	TRBD2	TRBJ2-2	CASSPGRGGNTGELFF	TGTGCCAGCAGCCCAGGCCGGGGGGGGAACACCGGGGAGCTGTTTTTT
many	TRBV12-3/TRBV12-4	TRBD1	TRBJ2-3	CASSSQGGTDTQYF	TGTGCCAGCAGTTCCCAGGGGGGCACAGATACGCAGTATTTT
many	TRBV10-2	NA	TRBJ1-5	CASSGVEDSSNQPQHF	TGCGCCAGCAGTGGCGTAGAGGACTCGAGCAATCAGCCCCAGCATTTT
NA	TRBV20-1	TRBD1	TRBJ1-2	CSASGGTGTYGYTF	TGCAGTGCTAGTGGAGGGACAGGGACCTATGGCTACACCTTC
many	TRBV4-1	TRBD1	TRBJ1-1	CASSQDAGTGRMNTEAFF	TGCGCCAGCAGCCAAGATGCCGGGACAGGAAGGATGAACACTGAAGCTTTCTTT